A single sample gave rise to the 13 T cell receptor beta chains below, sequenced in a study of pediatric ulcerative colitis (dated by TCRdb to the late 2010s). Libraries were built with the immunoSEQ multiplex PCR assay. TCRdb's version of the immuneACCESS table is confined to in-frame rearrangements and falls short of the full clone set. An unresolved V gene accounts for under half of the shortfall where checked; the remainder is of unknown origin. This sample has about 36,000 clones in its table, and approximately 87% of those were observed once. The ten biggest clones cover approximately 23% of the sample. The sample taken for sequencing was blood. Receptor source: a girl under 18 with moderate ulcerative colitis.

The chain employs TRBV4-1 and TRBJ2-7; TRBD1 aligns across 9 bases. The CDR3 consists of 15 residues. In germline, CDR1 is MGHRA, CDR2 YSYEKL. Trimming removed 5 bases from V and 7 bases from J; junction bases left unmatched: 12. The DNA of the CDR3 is TGCGCCAGCAGCTACCCGGGACAGGGTACGTGGGAGCAGTACTTC. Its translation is CASSYPGQGTWEQYF.

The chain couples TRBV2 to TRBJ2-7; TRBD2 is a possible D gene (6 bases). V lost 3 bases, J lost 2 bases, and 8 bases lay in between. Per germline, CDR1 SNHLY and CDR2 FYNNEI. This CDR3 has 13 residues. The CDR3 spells CASSDWRAYEQYF. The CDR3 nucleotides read TGTGCCAGCAGTGATTGGAGGGCCTACGAGCAGTACTTC.

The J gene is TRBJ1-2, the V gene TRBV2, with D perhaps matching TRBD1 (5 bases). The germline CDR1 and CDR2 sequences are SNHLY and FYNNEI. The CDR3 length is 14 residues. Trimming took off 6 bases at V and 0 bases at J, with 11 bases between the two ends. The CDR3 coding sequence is TGTGCCAGCAGCGAGCGGGGGACTAACTATGGCTACACCTTC. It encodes CASSERGTNYGYTF.

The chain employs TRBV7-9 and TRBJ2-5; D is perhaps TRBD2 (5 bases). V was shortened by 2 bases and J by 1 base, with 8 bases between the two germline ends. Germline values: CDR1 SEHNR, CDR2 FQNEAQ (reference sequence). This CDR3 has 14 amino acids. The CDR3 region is CASSLPSSQETQYF. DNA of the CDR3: TGTGCCAGCAGCTTACCTAGCTCCCAAGAGACCCAGTACTTC. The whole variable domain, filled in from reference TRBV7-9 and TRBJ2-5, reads DTGVSQNPRHKITKRGQNVTFRCDPISEHNRLYWYRQTLGQGPEFLTYFQNEAQLEKSRLLSDRFSAERPKGSFSTLEIQRTEQGDSAMYLCASSLPSSQETQYFGPGTRLLVL.

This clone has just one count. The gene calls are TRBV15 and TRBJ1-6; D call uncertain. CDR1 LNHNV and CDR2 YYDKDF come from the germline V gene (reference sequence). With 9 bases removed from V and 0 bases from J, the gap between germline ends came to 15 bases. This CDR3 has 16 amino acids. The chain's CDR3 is CATSLQASSYNSPLHF. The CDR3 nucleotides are TGTGCCACAAGCCTCCAGGCGAGCTCCTATAATTCACCCCTCCACTTT.

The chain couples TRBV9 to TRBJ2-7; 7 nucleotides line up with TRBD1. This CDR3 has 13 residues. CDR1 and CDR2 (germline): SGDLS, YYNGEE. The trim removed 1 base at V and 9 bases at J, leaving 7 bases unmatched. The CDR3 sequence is CASSVMAGGRQYF. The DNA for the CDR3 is TGTGCCAGCAGCGTAATGGCAGGGGGAAGGCAGTACTTC.

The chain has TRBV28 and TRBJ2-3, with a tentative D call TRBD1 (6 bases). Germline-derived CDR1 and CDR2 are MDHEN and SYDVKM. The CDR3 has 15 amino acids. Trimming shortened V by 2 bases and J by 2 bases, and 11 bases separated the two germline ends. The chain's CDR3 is CASSLGGTHTDTQYF. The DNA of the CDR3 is TGTGCCAGCAGTTTAGGTGGGACACACACAGATACGCAGTATTTT.

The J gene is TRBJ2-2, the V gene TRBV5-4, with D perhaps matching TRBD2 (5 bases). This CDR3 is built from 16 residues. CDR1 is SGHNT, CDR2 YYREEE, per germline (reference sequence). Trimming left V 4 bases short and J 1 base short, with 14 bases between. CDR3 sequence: CASSVLAAGNTGELFF. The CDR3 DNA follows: TGTGCCAGCAGCGTTTTGGCGGCGGGGAACACCGGGGAGCTGTTTTTT. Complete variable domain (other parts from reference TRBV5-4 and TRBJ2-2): ETGVTQSPTHLIKTRGQQVTLRCSSQSGHNTVSWYQQALGQGPQFIFQYYREEENGRGNFPPRFSGLQFPNYSSELNVNALELDDSALYLCASSVLAAGNTGELFFGEGSRLTVL.

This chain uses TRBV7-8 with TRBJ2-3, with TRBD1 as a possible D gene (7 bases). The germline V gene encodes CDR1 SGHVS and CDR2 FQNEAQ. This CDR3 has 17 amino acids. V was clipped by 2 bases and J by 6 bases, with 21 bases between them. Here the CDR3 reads CASSLRPGGQGEDTQYF. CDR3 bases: TGTGCCAGCAGCTTAAGGCCCGGAGGGCAGGGGGAGGATACGCAGTATTTT.

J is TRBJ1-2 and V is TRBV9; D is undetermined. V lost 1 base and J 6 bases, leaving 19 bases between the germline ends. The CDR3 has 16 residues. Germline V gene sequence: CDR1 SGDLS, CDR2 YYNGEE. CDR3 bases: TGTGCCAGCAGCGTACGGGCAACCTCTCGGGCGGATGGCTACACCTTC. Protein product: CASSVRATSRADGYTF.

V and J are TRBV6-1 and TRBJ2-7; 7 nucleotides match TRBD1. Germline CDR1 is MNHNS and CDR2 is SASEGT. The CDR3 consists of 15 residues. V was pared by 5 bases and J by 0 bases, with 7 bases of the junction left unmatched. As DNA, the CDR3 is TGTGCCAGCAGTACACAGGGGTGGAGCTCCTACGAGCAGTACTTC. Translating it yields CASSTQGWSSYEQYF.

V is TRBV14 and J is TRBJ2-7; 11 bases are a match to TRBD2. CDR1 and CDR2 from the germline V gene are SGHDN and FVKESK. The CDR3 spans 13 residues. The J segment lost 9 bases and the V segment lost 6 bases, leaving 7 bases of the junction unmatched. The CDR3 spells CASSSIAGGLQYF. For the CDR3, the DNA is TGTGCCAGCAGTTCTATAGCGGGAGGGTTGCAGTACTTC. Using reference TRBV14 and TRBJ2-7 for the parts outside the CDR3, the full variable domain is EAGVTQFPSHSVIEKGQTVTLRCDPISGHDNLYWYRRVMGKEIKFLLHFVKESKQDESGMPNNRFLAERTGGTYSTLKVQPAELEDSGVYFCASSSIAGGLQYFGPGTRLTVT.

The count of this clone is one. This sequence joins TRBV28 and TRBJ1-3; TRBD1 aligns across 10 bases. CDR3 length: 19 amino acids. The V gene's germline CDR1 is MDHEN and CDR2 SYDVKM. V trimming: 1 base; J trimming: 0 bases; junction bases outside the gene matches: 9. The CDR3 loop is CASSLSAGTGVGSGNTIYF. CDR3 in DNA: TGTGCCAGCAGTTTATCCGCCGGGACAGGGGTTGGCTCTGGAAACACCATATATTTT.